These T cell receptor beta chains were read from a single sample in a study of blood T cell repertoires in COVID-19. The protocol was immunoSEQ multiplex PCR, while the TCRdb copy is restricted to in-frame clones and leaves out a portion. This sample has over 200,000 clones, with over 70% found just once. Sequencing was carried out using PBMCs or T cells enriched from blood (not recorded which). Receptors were obtained from a woman aged 25-40 years who had been exposed to COVID-19. Both conserved end residues are part of each CDR3. The D gene is left open where the match is weak. The size entry is marked missing in some rows and otherwise reads once, few, many or a size class.

TRBJ2-2 | - | TRBD2 | TRBV9 | CASSLTGLAFGELFF | TGTGCCAGCAGCTTAACGGGACTAGCATTCGGGGAGCTGTTTTTT
TRBJ2-7 | - | TRBD1 | TRBV7-9 | CASSPPPGQGPFSYEQYF | TGTGCCAGCAGTCCACCTCCGGGACAGGGGCCCTTTTCCTACGAGCAGTACTTC
TRBJ2-7 | - | - | TRBV6-5 | CASSYSQDSYEQYF | TGTGCCAGCAGTTACTCCCAGGACTCCTACGAGCAGTACTTC
TRBJ2-4 | - | - | TRBV11-2 | CASSPGTLIAKNIQYF | TGTGCCAGCAGCCCAGGGACACTTATAGCCAAAAACATTCAGTACTTC
TRBJ1-3 | - | - | TRBV11-1 | CASSLGARSGNTIYF | TGTGCCAGCAGCTTAGGAGCCCGCTCTGGAAACACCATATATTTT
TRBJ2-2 | - | TRBD1 | TRBV19 | CASSRARGIENTGELFF | TGTGCCAGTAGTAGGGCCAGGGGGATTGAAAACACCGGGGAGCTGTTTTTT
TRBJ2-4 | - | - | TRBV18 | CASSPTLTLAKNIQYF | TGTGCCAGCTCACCTACGCTAACTCTAGCCAAAAACATTCAGTACTTC
TRBJ2-7 | - | TRBD2 | TRBV9 | CASSVEAGAGGEQYF | TGTGCCAGCAGCGTAGAAGCTGGAGCGGGAGGTGAGCAGTACTTC
TRBJ2-2 | - | - | TRBV9 | CASGRVTGELFF | TGTGCCAGCGGCAGGGTCACCGGGGAGCTGTTTTTT
TRBJ2-7 | - | TRBD2 | TRBV18 | CASSPRTSGRAVGEQYF | TGTGCCAGCTCACCCCGGACTAGCGGGAGGGCCGTCGGCGAGCAGTACTTC
TRBJ2-7 | - | - | TRBV7-9 | CASSLQGGSRYEQYF | TGTGCCAGCAGCTTACAAGGAGGGAGCAGATACGAGCAGTACTTC
TRBJ2-3 | once | TRBD1 | TRBV5-8 | CASSSGQGRIPKSTDTQYF | TGTGCCAGCAGCTCCGGACAGGGCCGCATACCGAAGAGCACAGATACGCAGTATTTT
TRBJ2-5 | - | - | TRBV6-5 | CASSYGLRGGTQYF | TGTGCCAGCAGTTACGGGTTGAGGGGAGGGACCCAGTACTTC
TRBJ2-1 | - | TRBD1 | TRBV5-1 | CASSWGDRGSYNEQFF | TGCGCCAGCAGCTGGGGGGACAGGGGTTCCTACAATGAGCAGTTCTTC
TRBJ1-5 | few | - | TRBV19 | CASSEVSSYSNQPQHF | TGTGCCAGTAGCGAAGTATCCAGTTATAGCAATCAGCCCCAGCATTTT
TRBJ1-1 | - | - | TRBV5-5 | CASSLAVNTEAFF | TGTGCCAGCAGCTTGGCAGTGAACACTGAAGCTTTCTTT
TRBJ2-3 | once | TRBD2 | TRBV5-1 | CASRSSGSSTDTQYF | TGCGCCAGCAGGTCGAGCGGGAGCAGCACAGATACGCAGTATTTT
TRBJ2-1 | - | - | TRBV7-9 | CASSPSGRGLYNEQFF | TGTGCCAGCAGCCCCTCGGGGCGGGGACTCTACAATGAGCAGTTCTTC
TRBJ2-7 | - | - | TRBV7-9 | CASSLASFYEQYF | TGTGCCAGCAGCTTAGCTTCCTTCTACGAGCAGTACTTC
TRBJ1-1 | - | - | TRBV12-3/TRBV12-4 | CASSPGHSEAFF | TGTGCCAGCAGCCCCGGCCACAGTGAAGCTTTCTTT
TRBJ2-2 | - | - | TRBV19 | CASTRDSVFGGELFF | TGTGCCAGTACGCGGGACAGCGTCTTCGGCGGGGAGCTGTTTTTT
TRBJ1-2 | - | - | TRBV6-5 | CASSLGLTYGYTF | TGTGCCAGCAGCCTGGGACTGACTTATGGCTACACCTTC